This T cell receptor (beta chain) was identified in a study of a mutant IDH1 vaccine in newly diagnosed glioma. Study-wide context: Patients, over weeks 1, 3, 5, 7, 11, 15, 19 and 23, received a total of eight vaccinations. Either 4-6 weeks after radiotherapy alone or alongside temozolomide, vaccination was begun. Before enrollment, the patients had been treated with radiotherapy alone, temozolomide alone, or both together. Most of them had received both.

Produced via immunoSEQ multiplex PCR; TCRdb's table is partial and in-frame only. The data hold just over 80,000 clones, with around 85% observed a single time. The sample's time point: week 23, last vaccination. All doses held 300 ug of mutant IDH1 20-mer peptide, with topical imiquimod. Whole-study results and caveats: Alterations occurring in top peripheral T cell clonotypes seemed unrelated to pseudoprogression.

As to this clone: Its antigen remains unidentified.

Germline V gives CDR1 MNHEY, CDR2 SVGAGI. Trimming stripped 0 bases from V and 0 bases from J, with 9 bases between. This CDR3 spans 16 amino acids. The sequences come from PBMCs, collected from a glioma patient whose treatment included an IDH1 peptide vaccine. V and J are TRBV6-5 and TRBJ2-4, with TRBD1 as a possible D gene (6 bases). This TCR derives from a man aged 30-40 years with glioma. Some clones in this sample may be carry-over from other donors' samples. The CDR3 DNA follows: TGTGCCAGCAGTTACTCTTCCAGGGGAGCCAAAAACATTCAGTACTTC. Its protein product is CASSYSSRGAKNIQYF.